This T cell receptor beta chain was found in a study of CD8+ T cells in alopecia areata. After isolation, RNA underwent reverse transcription to generate cDNA as the sequencing template. The table came from immunoSEQ multiplex PCR; TCRdb's copy has only in-frame clones and leaves some out. Altogether 200,000 to 250,000 clones are present, roughly 64% being singletons, with the ten largest covering roughly 4.2%. Treatment defined: oral pan-JAK inhibitor, 5-10 mg twice daily. V was cut by 2 bases and J by 3 bases, with 15 bases left in between. Germline CDR1 MNHNY, CDR2 SVGAGI (reference sequence). This CDR3 is 16 amino acids long.

The V call is TRBV6-6, the J call TRBJ2-3; unclear D gene. Material: CD4+ T cells sorted from blood, obtained at week 4, from a patient treated with tofacitinib. The TCR was taken from a human donor with alopecia areata. CDR3 loop: CASSYEDPRSTDTQYF. CDR3 nucleotide sequence: TGTGCCAGCAGTTACGAAGACCCGAGGTCGACAGATACGCAGTATTTT.